This is a list of T cell receptor beta chains from one sample in a study of cytomegalovirus exposure and HLA in healthy donors. Only in-frame clones appear in the TCRdb table, and some are missing; sequencing was by immunoSEQ multiplex PCR. The sample carries about 200,000 clones, 81% recorded once. The sequenced material came from PBMCs. These receptors were collected from a man in his late teens or twenties in good health and CMV-seronegative. Each CDR3 is given with its conserved first and last residue. Fields, in order: D gene, J gene, V gene, clone size, CDR3 DNA, CDR3 protein. The D gene is left open where the match is weak. Not every row has a clone size; where given, it reads once, few, many or a size class.

>NA|TRBJ2-7|TRBV12-5|NA
TGTGCTAGTGGCAACGCTAATGGACAGTCCGAGCAGTACTTC
CASGNANGQSEQYF
>NA|TRBJ2-7|TRBV18|NA
TGTGCCAGCTCACTAGAGGTTACAGGTTCTTCCTCCTACGAGCAGTACTTC
CASSLEVTGSSSYEQYF
>NA|TRBJ1-2|TRBV6-1|NA
TGTGCCAGCAGTGATAATAACAGGAACTATGGCTACACCTTC
CASSDNNRNYGYTF
>NA|TRBJ1-5|TRBV27|few
TGTGCCAGCAGCATCACTCAGGGAAGGAATCAGCCCCAGCATTTT
CASSITQGRNQPQHF
>NA|TRBJ2-1|TRBV19|once
TGTGCCAGTAGTCTCCACTCCCCTAGCTACAATGAGCAGTTCTTC
CASSLHSPSYNEQFF
>TRBD1|TRBJ1-5|TRBV12-5|NA
TGTGCTAGTGGTTTGGTAGACAGGGGTAATAATCAGCCCCAGCATTTT
CASGLVDRGNNQPQHF
>NA|TRBJ2-7|TRBV11-3|NA
TGTGCCAGCACCCTTCTCTACGAGCAGTACTTC
CASTLLYEQYF
>NA|TRBJ2-1|TRBV7-9|NA
TGTGCCAGCAGCTGGGACTTCAACAATGAGCAGTTCTTC
CASSWDFNNEQFF
>TRBD1|TRBJ2-5|TRBV7-2|NA
TGTGCCAGCAGCCGGGACAGGGGAAAAGAGACCCAGTACTTC
CASSRDRGKETQYF
>TRBD1|TRBJ2-2|TRBV5-1|once
TGCGCCAGCAGCTTGGCAGGCAGGGGGTCCGGGGAGCTGTTTTTT
CASSLAGRGSGELFF
>NA|TRBJ2-2|TRBV7-9|NA
TGTTCCAGCAGCTTAGCGCGGGACGGGGATAACACCGGGGAGCTGTTTTTT
CSSSLARDGDNTGELFF
>NA|TRBJ2-5|TRBV27|once
TGTGCCAGCAGTCCAGACAGTTTTCCGCGCGAGACCCAGTACTTC
CASSPDSFPRETQYF
>TRBD1|TRBJ1-2|TRBV11-2|once
TGTGCCAGCAGCCCACTCAAGGGACAGGGGGAACCTAACTATGGCTACACCTTC
CASSPLKGQGEPNYGYTF
>TRBD1|TRBJ2-5|TRBV11-2|NA
TGTGCCAGCAGCTTAGAGGGACAGCCCCGAGAGACCCAGTACTTC
CASSLEGQPRETQYF
>NA|TRBJ2-5|TRBV14|NA
TGTGCCAGCAGCCAAGCGGTGGAGACCCAGTACTTC
CASSQAVETQYF
>TRBD1|TRBJ1-1|TRBV28|NA
TGTGCCAGCAGTTTAACAACAGGGGGCACTGAAGCTTTCTTT
CASSLTTGGTEAFF
>NA|TRBJ2-1|TRBV29-1|NA
TGCAGCGTTGATGACCCACGTAGGAGCTCCTACAATGAGCAGTTCTTC
CSVDDPRRSSYNEQFF
>NA|TRBJ2-5|TRBV4-2|NA
TGTGCCAGCAGCCAAGCTGCGGGGACAGACCAAGAGACCCAGTACTTC
CASSQAAGTDQETQYF
>TRBD2|TRBJ2-1|TRBV25-1|few
TGTGCCAGCAAGGTCAGCGGGGGGGCGTACAATGAGCAGTTCTTC
CASKVSGGAYNEQFF
>TRBD1|TRBJ1-1|TRBV5-6|NA
TGTGCCAGCAACGGACAGGCGAACACTGAAGCTTTCTTT
CASNGQANTEAFF
>TRBD1|TRBJ1-4|TRBV9|NA
TGTGCCAGCAGCCCCCGGGACAGGCCCGAAGAAAAACTGTTTTTT
CASSPRDRPEEKLFF
>NA|TRBJ2-1|TRBV15|NA
TGTGCCACCAGCAGAGATAGGGGGGGCTATCAGTACAATGAGCAGTTCTTC
CATSRDRGGYQYNEQFF
>TRBD1|TRBJ2-1|TRBV29-1|NA
TGCAGCGTAGGGACAGGGGGGAATGAGCAGTTCTTC
CSVGTGGNEQFF
>NA|TRBJ2-7|TRBV4-1|NA
TGCGCCAGCAGCCAAGATTTGGTAGGGGGGGTTTACGAGCAGTACTTC
CASSQDLVGGVYEQYF
>NA|TRBJ2-7|TRBV30|NA
TGTGCCTGGAGCCGGGACACCTACGAGCAGTACTTC
CAWSRDTYEQYF
>NA|TRBJ1-5|TRBV7-2|NA
TGTGCCAGCAGCTTAGGAAACGGGAATAGCAATCAGCCCCAGCATTTT
CASSLGNGNSNQPQHF
>TRBD1|TRBJ1-1|TRBV13|once
TGTGCCAGCAGCTTAGGAGGACAGGGGAACACTGAAGCTTTCTTT
CASSLGGQGNTEAFF
>TRBD1|TRBJ1-4|TRBV5-4|few
TGTGCCAGCAGCTACAGGGGAAATAATGAAAAACTGTTTTTT
CASSYRGNNEKLFF
>TRBD2|TRBJ2-7|TRBV5-4|NA
TGTGCCAGCAGCCCCGGTTCGGGGAGGGGCGAGCAGTACTTC
CASSPGSGRGEQYF
>TRBD1|TRBJ1-3|TRBV10-2|NA
TGCGCCAGCAGTGAGGGGTTTCGACAGGGACTCTCTGGAAACACCATATATTTT
CASSEGFRQGLSGNTIYF
>NA|TRBJ1-2|TRBV19|NA
TGTGCCAGTAGTATAGCCCAAGGGGGCTATGGCTACACCTTC
CASSIAQGGYGYTF
>TRBD2|TRBJ2-5|TRBV11-1|few
TGTGCCAGCAGCCCCAGCGGGAGGGAGGGAGAGACCCAGTACTTC
CASSPSGREGETQYF
>NA|TRBJ1-5|TRBV5-1|once
TGCGCCAGCAGCTTGGCAGGGGAGGGTCATCAGCCCCAGCATTTT
CASSLAGEGHQPQHF
>NA|TRBJ2-5|TRBV5-4|NA
TGTGCCAGCAGCTTGGCAGGGGCCCAAGAGACCCAGTACTTC
CASSLAGAQETQYF
>NA|TRBJ2-7|TRBV5-4|few
TGTGCCAGCAGTCCCCTTCCGGGAGTCCGCTACGAGCAGTACTTC
CASSPLPGVRYEQYF
>TRBD1|TRBJ1-1|TRBV28|NA
TGTGCCAGCAGAAGGACAGGGAAAATGAACACTGAAGCTTTCTTT
CASRRTGKMNTEAFF
>TRBD1|TRBJ1-2|TRBV5-1|once
TGCGCCAGCAGCTTGGGACCGGGACAGGGCTATGGCTACACCTTC
CASSLGPGQGYGYTF
>NA|TRBJ2-1|TRBV5-1|once
TGCGCCAGCAGCTTGAGTAAGGCGGCGATCAATGAGCAGTTCTTC
CASSLSKAAINEQFF